Given below is one TCR beta chain in context. The antigen it binds to is not known. No base-level quality is on record; no much larger clone is a single base apart. The CDR3 contains 14 residues, cysteine and phenylalanine counted. Only the CDR3 part of the read is kept: 42 bases, read in frame from the first base. Looking up the germline V gene yields CDR1 MNHEY and CDR2 SVGAGI. The V and J ends are trimmed by 6 bases and 2 bases, leaving 11 bases between them. The receptor library was made with the immunoSEQ multiplex PCR assay. Entries here come from immuneACCESS through TCRdb and include only in-frame sequences with V and J called. Some clones fail to appear in such tables; in the studies checked, an unresolved V gene covers under half of the shortfall, and the cause of the remainder is unknown. The sample includes under 450,000 clones, with 95% observed a single time. Together, the top ten hold roughly 0.02% of the sample.

The source of the sample is a study of shared T cell receptors in the human thymus (dated by TCRdb to the early 2020s). Regarding the research as a whole: The study examined how the human thymus generates shared, self-reactive T-cell receptor alpha chains.

The chain uses TRBV6-5 and TRBJ1-5, and perhaps TRBD1 as D gene, on 5 matching bases. This TCR derives from a human donor. The specimen sequenced was thymocytes. The sequence in DNA is TGTGCCAGCAGCATAGCGGGACGCAATCAGCCCCAGCATTTT. It encodes CASSIAGRNQPQHF.